Given below is one T cell receptor (beta chain) in context. Its target is unknown. This sample was included in a study of T cell responses to AZD1222 COVID-19 vaccine. Study outcomes and limitations: Two AZD1222 doses significantly raised spike-specific TCR breadth and depth over controls. Clonal diversity may have been underestimated in mostly white British donors.

The data were produced by immunoSEQ multiplex PCR, yet TCRdb's version contains in-frame clones alone and is incomplete. This table has 150,000 to 200,000 clones, roughly 92% appearing once. The CDR3 spans 14 residues. Trimming shortened V by 11 bases and J by 3 bases, and 19 bases separated the two germline ends. Germline V gene sequence: CDR1 ENHRY, CDR2 SYGVKD. The TCR sequence derives from an adult in good health. Sequencing was performed on peripheral blood, taken on day 0 of AZD1222 vaccination. The chain employs TRBV10-3 and TRBJ1-1; possibly TRBD1 for D (5 bases). CDR3 sequence (DNA): TGTGCCGCCACGGTTCGGGGGTCTGACACTGAAGCTTTCTTT. Translation: CAATVRGSDTEAFF.